This T cell receptor beta chain comes out of a study of blood T cells in healthy people across ages. Study conclusions and caveats: Roughly linear declines in TCR beta diversity per million T cells occurred with age.

The length of the CDR3 is 15 residues. The trim removed 8 bases at V and 7 bases at J, leaving 12 bases unmatched. PCR was performed a second time for roughly 7 to 12 cycles using a sample-barcoded 5' primer and a J-beta primer mix. MiXCR, applied by TCRdb to the 5' RACE reads, yields one record per CDR3 protein. The table has approximately 830,000 distinct CDR3 sequences, around two thirds seen once. Note on this clonotype: What it binds is unknown.

The sequenced material came from blood. The receptor comes from a man aged 25-45 years in good health. The chain carries TRBV12-3 or TRBV12-4 and TRBJ1-1; TRBD1 matches at 11 bases. The CDR3 here is CASSRTGQGVSEAFF. CDR3 nucleotide sequence: TGTGCCAGCTCGAGAACGGGACAGGGGGTGAGTGAAGCTTTCTTT.